A single sample gave rise to the 15 T cell receptor beta chains below, sequenced in a study of a mutant IDH1 vaccine in newly diagnosed glioma. For these TCRs, the target antigens are not known. The table came from immunoSEQ multiplex PCR; TCRdb's copy has only in-frame clones and leaves some out. The sample lists around 56,000 clones; about 81% were seen once. Time point specified: week 23, last vaccination. Each dose delivered 300 ug of mutant IDH1 20-mer peptide subcutaneously with imiquimod. The sample was PBMCs, taken from a glioma patient whose treatment included an IDH1 peptide vaccine. These TCRs come from a woman aged 40 to 50 with glioma. Some clones in this sample may be carry-over from other donors' samples.

The rearrangement joins TRBV2 to TRBJ2-5; D perhaps matches TRBD1 (5 bases). Deletions cut 4 bases from V and 4 bases from J, with 10 bases between. The germline V gene encodes CDR1 SNHLY and CDR2 FYNNEI. The CDR3 extends over 13 amino acids. The chain's CDR3 is CASSGDRSETQYF. In DNA form, the CDR3 reads TGTGCCAGCAGTGGTGACAGATCAGAGACCCAGTACTTC.

This chain joins TRBV13 and TRBJ1-2, with D possibly TRBD1 on 5 matching bases. Trimming took 3 bases from V and 0 from J, leaving 11 bases between them. CDR1 PRHDT and CDR2 FYEKMQ come from the germline V gene (reference sequence). This CDR3 is 15 amino acids long. Here the CDR3 reads CASSLGRSANYGYTF. CDR3 coding DNA: TGTGCCAGCAGCTTGGGGCGCTCGGCTAACTATGGCTACACCTTC.

The chain combines TRBV30 with TRBJ1-6; no firm D call. There are 10 residues in the CDR3. Germline-derived CDR1 and CDR2 are GTSNPN and SVGIG (reference sequence). V gave up 5 bases and J gave up 9 bases, with 5 bases separating them. The DNA of the CDR3 is TGTGCCTGGGGTAGTTCACCCCTCCACTTT. This codes for CAWGSSPLHF.

V and J are TRBV6-5 and TRBJ1-4; TRBD1 agrees at 7 bases. The CDR3 length is 14 residues. The V and J ends lost 5 bases and 8 bases, in that order; junction bases with no gene match: 8. The V gene's germline CDR1 is MNHEY and CDR2 SVGAGI. The CDR3 DNA follows: TGTGCCAGCAGTAAACAGGGGCGGGGGGAAAAACTGTTTTTT. Translation: CASSKQGRGEKLFF.

The chain uses TRBV27 and TRBJ2-7; TRBD2 is a possible D gene (6 bases). Germline lookup yields CDR1 MNHEY and CDR2 SMNVEV (reference sequence). V was shortened by 2 bases and J by 3 bases, with 14 bases between the two germline ends. The CDR3 has 15 amino acids. CDR3 protein: CASSLRSGENYEQYF. Written as DNA, the CDR3 is TGTGCCAGCAGTTTAAGGTCGGGGGAGAACTACGAGCAGTACTTC.

This chain connects TRBV27 to TRBJ1-2; the D gene is possibly TRBD1 (5 bases). Germline V gene lookup returns CDR1 MNHEY and CDR2 SMNVEV (reference sequence). With 6 bases removed from V and 1 base from J, the gap between germline ends came to 15 bases. The CDR3 loop spans 15 amino acids. The CDR3 loop reads CASRVGVQVNYGYTF. The CDR3 DNA reads TGTGCCAGCAGGGTAGGGGTACAGGTTAACTATGGCTACACCTTC.

The rearrangement links TRBV5-6 to TRBJ1-1; no definite D call. Germline loops: CDR1 SGHDT, CDR2 YYEEEE. V was trimmed by 0 bases and J by 5 bases, leaving 2 bases between them. The CDR3 spans 11 residues. The CDR3 sequence is CASSLVTEAFF. CDR3 nucleotide sequence: TGTGCCAGCAGCTTGGTGACTGAAGCTTTCTTT.

The gene calls are TRBV28 and TRBJ1-2; D ambiguous. Germline CDR1 and CDR2: MDHEN and SYDVKM. V lost 7 bases and J lost 0, with 6 bases in between. The CDR3 is 12 residues long. The CDR3 DNA is TGTGCCAGCACCCTATCTAACTATGGCTACACCTTC. This translates into CASTLSNYGYTF.

The chain employs TRBV9 and TRBJ2-2; D is unresolved. The length of the CDR3 is 15 residues. The germline V and J ends were trimmed by 0 bases and 0 bases, with 6 bases remaining between them. Germline V CDR1 and CDR2: SGDLS, YYNGEE. CDR3 amino acids: CASSVGFANTGELFF. The DNA for the CDR3 is TGTGCCAGCAGCGTAGGGTTCGCGAACACCGGGGAGCTGTTTTTT.

This clone was counted between two and nine times. This chain connects TRBV10-3 to TRBJ1-2; the D is unclear. Germline CDR1 ENHRY, CDR2 SYGVKD. Trimming removed 7 bases at V and 8 bases at J, with 23 bases between. The CDR3 runs 15 residues. The CDR3 nucleotides are TGTGCCATCACCCAAACCCACGGGAACGGGAGGGGCTACACCTTC. Encoded protein: CAITQTHGNGRGYTF.

The rearrangement joins TRBV25-1 to TRBJ2-2; D might be TRBD1 or TRBD2, each matching 5 bases. The germline CDR1 and CDR2 sequences are MGHDK and SYGVNS. V lost 4 bases, J lost 5 bases, and 17 bases lay in between. The CDR3 runs 16 residues. The CDR3 DNA sequence: TGTGCCAGCAGTGGGGGACCGTCGCTGGAGACCGGGGAGCTGTTTTTT. It yields the protein CASSGGPSLETGELFF.

V gene TRBV4-3 combines with J gene TRBJ1-2; D possibly corresponds to TRBD1 (6 bases). Germline V gene sequence: CDR1 LGHNA, CDR2 YSLEER. The CDR3 runs 15 residues. With 4 bases removed from V and 4 bases from J, the gap between germline ends came to 16 bases. CDR3 region: CASSPATPGVYGYTF. Written as DNA, the CDR3 is TGCGCCAGCAGCCCCGCCACCCCAGGGGTCTATGGCTACACCTTC.

J is TRBJ1-4 and V is TRBV11-2; no reliable D call. Germline-derived CDR1 and CDR2 are SGHAT and FQNNGV. Trimming stripped 7 bases from V and 11 bases from J, with 17 bases between. This CDR3 is built from 13 residues. The CDR3 nucleotides are TGTGCCAGCAAGGCCCTCCGTTCGGGGAAACTGTTTTTT. Protein product: CASKALRSGKLFF.

A few counts support this clone. The CDR3 nucleotides are TGTGCCACCAGCGAGGACTCCGCGGGCGGCTACACCTTC. Translating it yields CATSEDSAGGYTF. The rearrangement uses TRBV15 and TRBJ1-2; D unclear. The CDR3 totals 13 residues. The V and J ends lost 5 bases and 8 bases respectively, with 15 bases between them. Germline values: CDR1 LNHNV, CDR2 YYDKDF (reference sequence).

V is TRBV7-2 and J is TRBJ1-4; the D is unclear. V lost 2 bases to trimming and J lost 6 bases, with 10 bases between them. The CDR3 loop spans 14 amino acids. Germline CDR1 and CDR2: SGHTA and FQGNSA. CDR3 in amino acids: CASSLTGGDEKLFF. The DNA for the CDR3 is TGTGCCAGCAGCTTAACGGGTGGGGATGAAAAACTGTTTTTT. Variable domain in full (rest from reference TRBV7-2 and TRBJ1-4): GAGVSQSPSNKVTEKGKDVELRCDPISGHTALYWYRQSLGQGLEFLIYFQGNSAPDKSGLPSDRFSAERTGGSVSTLTIQRTQQEDSAVYLCASSLTGGDEKLFFGSGTQLSVL.